The subject of this entry is one TCR beta chain. Its antigen remains undetermined. Base qualities are not provided; no much larger clone lies one nucleotide away. The data originate from a study of shared T cell receptors in the human thymus (dated by TCRdb to the early 2020s). For the study in its entirety: The study investigated the way shared, self-reactive T-cell receptor alpha chains are produced in the human thymus.

Germline trimming: 6 bases from V, 4 bases from J; junction bases outside gene matches: 7. CDR1 and CDR2, looked up from the germline V gene, are SNHLY and FYNNEI. The CDR3, cysteine through phenylalanine, is 14 amino acids long. Only the CDR3 region is kept as DNA, spanning 42 bases read in frame from base 1. Library construction relied on the immunoSEQ multiplex PCR assay. Drawn from immuneACCESS, this table holds only the in-frame rearrangements with V and J called that TCRdb kept. Clones are partly lost; checked studies trace under half to an unresolved V gene and leave the rest unexplained. In this sample the table shows around 68,000 clones, about 95% of which occur a single time. The top ten constitute roughly 0.033% of the sample.

This TCR was sampled from a human donor. The chain is assembled from TRBV2 and TRBJ1-2; TRBD1 agrees with 8 junctional bases. Sequences were obtained from thymocytes. DNA sequence: TGTGCCAGCAGCACGGGACAGGTGACCTATGGCTACACCTTC. It codes for CASSTGQVTYGYTF.